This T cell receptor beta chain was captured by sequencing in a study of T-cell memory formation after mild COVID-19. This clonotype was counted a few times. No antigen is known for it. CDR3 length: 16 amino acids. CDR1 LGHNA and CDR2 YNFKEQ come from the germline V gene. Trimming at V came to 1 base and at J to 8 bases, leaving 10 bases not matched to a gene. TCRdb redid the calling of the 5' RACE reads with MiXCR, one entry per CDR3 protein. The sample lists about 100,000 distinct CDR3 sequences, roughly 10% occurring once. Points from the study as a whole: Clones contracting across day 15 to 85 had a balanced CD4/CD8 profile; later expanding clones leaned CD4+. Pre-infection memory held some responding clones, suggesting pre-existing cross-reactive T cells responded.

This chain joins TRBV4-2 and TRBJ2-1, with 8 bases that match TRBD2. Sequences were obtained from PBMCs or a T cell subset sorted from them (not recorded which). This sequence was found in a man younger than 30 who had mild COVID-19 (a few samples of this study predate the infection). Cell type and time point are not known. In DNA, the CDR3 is TGTGCCAGCAGCCAAGGTCGGGGGGGGGCTTTACATGAGCAGTTCTTC. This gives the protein CASSQGRGGALHEQFF.